The rows below give T cell receptor beta chains drawn from one sample of a study of T cells in Graves' hyperthyroidism and ophthalmopathy. TCRdb passed the multiplex PCR reads through MiXCR, listing each CDR3 protein once. Counted here are around 350,000 distinct CDR3 sequences, just under 25% occurring once; the ten biggest clones make up around 79%. Sequencing input: blood. Receptors were obtained from a man between 50 and 59 years old with Graves' hyperthyroidism. Each CDR3 is given with its conserved first and last residue. D genes are given only for firm matches. Expanded clones are given a class, and other clones once, few, many or no size at all.

d_gene	abundance	v_gene	j_gene	CDR3aa	CDR3nt
TRBD2	.	TRBV3-1	TRBJ2-3	CASSLLAGMQYF	TGTGCCAGCAGCCTATTAGCGGGTATGCAGTATTTT
TRBD1	many	TRBV6-5	TRBJ2-7	CASSYSGQGKGEQYF	TGTGCCAGCAGTTACTCCGGACAGGGGAAGGGCGAGCAGTACTTC
TRBD2	.	TRBV7-3	TRBJ2-2	CASGAGGSAGELFF	TGTGCCAGCGGCGCGGGGGGCAGCGCCGGGGAGCTGTTTTTT
.	few	TRBV5-1	TRBJ2-7	CASSLADDTGEQYF	TGCGCCAGCAGCTTGGCCGACGACACGGGGGAGCAGTACTTC
TRBD2	many	TRBV7-2	TRBJ2-7	CASSLASSGKMYEQYF	TGTGCCAGCAGCTTAGCATCTAGCGGGAAGATGTACGAGCAGTACTTC
.	few	TRBV6-1	TRBJ1-5	CASSERQPQHF	TGTGCCAGCAGTGAGAGGCAGCCCCAGCATTTT
TRBD2	few	TRBV5-1	TRBJ2-3	CASSLYGTSGRSSTDTQYF	TGCGCCAGCAGCTTGTACGGGACTAGCGGGAGATCTAGCACAGATACGCAGTATTTT
TRBD1	many	TRBV27	TRBJ1-5	CASSPGTGGDQPQHF	TGTGCCAGCAGTCCGGGGACAGGGGGCGATCAGCCCCAGCATTTT
.	.	TRBV29-1	TRBJ2-2	CSVVSRQNTGELFF	TGCAGCGTTGTTAGCAGGCAGAACACCGGGGAGCTGTTTTTT
TRBD2	.	TRBV27	TRBJ2-1	CASSFQLATSYNEQFF	TGTGCCAGCAGTTTTCAACTAGCGACCTCCTACAATGAGCAGTTCTTC
TRBD1	few	TRBV19	TRBJ2-7	CASSTTGTGDEQYF	TGTGCCAGTAGTACCACCGGGACAGGGGATGAGCAGTACTTC
TRBD2	.	TRBV2	TRBJ2-5	CASSESFQREETQYF	TGTGCCAGCAGTGAATCGTTCCAGCGGGAGGAGACCCAGTACTTC
.	.	TRBV19	TRBJ1-6	CASRLLGSPLHF	TGTGCCAGTCGCCTACTAGGGTCACCCCTCCACTTT
.	few	TRBV3-1	TRBJ1-4	CASSQGWEKLFF	TGTGCCAGCAGCCAAGGTTGGGAAAAACTGTTTTTT
TRBD2	.	TRBV4-1	TRBJ2-1	CASSQEEASGRNEQFF	TGCGCCAGCAGCCAAGAGGAGGCTAGCGGGAGAAATGAGCAGTTCTTC
.	many	TRBV12-3/TRBV12-4	TRBJ1-1	CASSQAIEAFF	TGTGCCAGCAGTCAGGCAATTGAAGCTTTCTTT
TRBD1	.	TRBV12-5	TRBJ2-7	CASGSWTGGYEQYF	TGTGCTAGTGGTTCTTGGACAGGGGGTTACGAGCAGTACTTC
.	once	TRBV29-1	TRBJ2-1	CSAPTFESYNEQFF	TGCAGCGCCCCGACATTCGAGTCCTACAATGAGCAGTTCTTC
.	.	TRBV6-1	TRBJ1-2	CASSSEGNYGYTF	TGTGCCAGCAGTTCGGAGGGGAACTATGGCTACACCTTC
.	few	TRBV30	TRBJ2-3	CAWSPSGSYTDTQYF	TGTGCCTGGAGTCCCTCGGGATCTTACACAGATACGCAGTATTTT
.	few	TRBV7-9	TRBJ1-5	CASSTLGMGQPQHF	TGTGCCAGCAGCACCTTAGGGATGGGTCAGCCCCAGCATTTT
.	.	TRBV29-1	TRBJ1-2	CSVVAGLYGYTF	TGCAGCGTTGTTGCAGGGCTCTATGGCTACACCTTC
.	few	TRBV15	TRBJ2-7	CATSRAEIEYEQYF	TGTGCCACCAGCAGAGCAGAAATAGAGTACGAGCAGTACTTC
TRBD1	many	TRBV28	TRBJ2-5	CASSWGQGWETQYF	TGTGCCAGCAGTTGGGGACAGGGCTGGGAGACCCAGTACTTC
.	many	TRBV7-3	TRBJ1-2	CASSLRGGTDGYTF	TGTGCCAGCAGCTTAAGAGGCGGTACGGATGGCTACACCTTC
TRBD2	.	TRBV3-1	TRBJ2-3	CASSQVGRNLDTQYF	TGTGCCAGCAGCCAAGTCGGGAGGAATCTGGATACGCAGTATTTT
.	.	TRBV20-1	TRBJ1-1	CSARDHSRDNTEAFF	TGCAGTGCTAGAGATCATTCACGGGACAACACTGAAGCTTTCTTT
.	.	TRBV7-6	TRBJ2-6	CASSLGRFSGANVLTF	TGTGCCAGCAGCTTAGGACGATTCTCTGGGGCCAACGTCCTGACTTTC
TRBD1	.	TRBV7-2	TRBJ1-2	CASSPQGDYGYTF	TGTGCCAGCAGCCCTCAGGGGGACTATGGCTACACCTTC
.	many	TRBV5-1	TRBJ1-1	CASSLGTNTEAFF	TGTGCCAGCAGTTTGGGGACCAACACTGAAGCTTTCTTT
TRBD2	few	TRBV5-6	TRBJ2-7	CASSFGTSGRNYEQYF	TGTGCCAGCAGCTTCGGGACTAGCGGGAGGAACTACGAGCAGTACTTC
.	.	TRBV7-2	TRBJ1-2	CASSAAFRANYGYTF	TGTGCCAGCAGCGCCGCCTTTAGGGCTAACTATGGCTACACCTTC
.	.	TRBV19	TRBJ2-7	CASSKDGAYAYEQYF	TGTGCCAGTAGTAAGGATGGGGCTTACGCCTACGAGCAGTACTTC
.	few	TRBV6-1	TRBJ1-5	CATREGISNQPQHF	TGTGCCACCCGAGAGGGTATTAGCAATCAGCCCCAGCATTTT
TRBD2	.	TRBV29-1	TRBJ2-1	CSVEVGSGRAYNEQFF	TGCAGCGTTGAAGTTGGTAGCGGGCGAGCCTACAATGAGCAGTTCTTC
.	.	TRBV11-1	TRBJ2-5	CASSPGTNQETQYF	TGTGCCAGCAGCCCCGGGACGAACCAAGAGACCCAGTACTTC
.	few	TRBV10-3	TRBJ2-7	CAISEWDGSYEQYF	TGTGCCATCAGTGAGTGGGACGGCTCCTACGAGCAGTACTTC
.	.	TRBV20-1	TRBJ2-3	CSAHLGGDTQYF	TGCAGTGCCCATCTTGGCGGGGATACGCAGTATTTT
TRBD1	.	TRBV29-1	TRBJ2-2	CSVRGTGPRGGELFF	TGCAGCGTCCGAGGGACAGGCCCTCGGGGCGGGGAGCTGTTTTTT
TRBD2	many	TRBV7-9	TRBJ2-3	CASSLTGTSVADTQYF	TGTGCCAGCAGCTTAACCGGGACTAGCGTGGCAGATACGCAGTATTTT
.	few	TRBV19	TRBJ2-7	CASSEVSSYEQYF	TGTGCCAGTAGTGAGGTGAGCTCCTACGAGCAGTACTTC
TRBD2	few	TRBV12-3/TRBV12-4	TRBJ2-3	CASSRRTSGISTDTQYF	TGTGCCAGCAGTCGCAGGACTAGCGGGATAAGCACAGATACGCAGTATTTT
TRBD1	many	TRBV5-1	TRBJ2-1	CASSLGQGGYNEQFF	TGTGCCAGCAGTTTGGGACAGGGTGGGTACAATGAGCAGTTCTTC